Below are 30 T cell receptor beta chains sequenced from a single sample in a study of cytomegalovirus exposure and HLA in healthy donors. Vbeta (60) and Jbeta (13) primers were used in the PCR. Assay: immunoSEQ multiplex PCR; the TCRdb copy retains only in-frame clones and omits some. The table shows about 240,000 clones, with about 81% occurring only once. Sequencing input: PBMCs. The receptors were sampled from a woman between 35 and 50 years old in good health and CMV-seropositive.

This clone was detected a few times. Within the sample, other DNA sequences also encode this same CDR3. The J gene is TRBJ2-5, the V gene TRBV9; 7 bases map to TRBD2. J gave up 3 bases and V 0 bases, and 2 bases lay outside the gene matches. The CDR3 runs to 14 residues. The germline CDR1 and CDR2 sequences are SGDLS and YYNGEE. The CDR3 loop reads CASSVGGRKETQYF. In nucleotides, the CDR3 is TGTGCCAGCAGCGTAGGCGGGAGAAAAGAGACCCAGTACTTC.

This chain joins TRBV5-4 and TRBJ2-3; 9 bases are shared with TRBD2. This CDR3 spans 16 amino acids. Per germline, CDR1 SGHNT and CDR2 YYREEE (reference sequence). V was clipped by 3 bases and J by 4 bases; unmatched bases: 9. The CDR3 protein is CASSSAGGRGADTQYF. Here the CDR3 DNA reads TGTGCCAGCAGCTCAGCGGGGGGCAGGGGGGCAGATACGCAGTATTTT.

The chain couples TRBV7-8 to TRBJ2-7; possibly TRBD1 for D (7 bases). The CDR3 runs to 15 residues. Germline V CDR1 and CDR2: SGHVS, FQNEAQ. V was trimmed by 4 bases and J by 7 bases, leaving 20 bases between them. This CDR3 is CASSSTGDRAGEQYF. CDR3 in DNA: TGTGCCAGCAGCTCAACCGGTGACAGGGCGGGGGAGCAGTACTTC.

In regard to this clone: A junction end diverges from the germline sequence, so it may reflect a read error. CDR3 residues: CASSPHPVNYGSTF. The CDR3 region has the DNA TGTGCCAGCAGTCCACACCCAGTTAACTATGGCTCCACCTTC. The chain recombines TRBV28 with TRBJ1-2, with unresolved D. The germline gives CDR1 MDHEN, CDR2 SYDVKM. The CDR3 has 14 residues.

The chain links TRBV7-2 to TRBJ2-2; 8 bases are shared with TRBD1. J was trimmed by 6 bases and V by 0 bases; bases with no gene match: 6. Per germline, CDR1 SGHTA and CDR2 FQGNSA. The CDR3 totals 16 residues. The CDR3: CASSLAPGGRPGELFF. CDR3 DNA: TGTGCCAGCAGCTTAGCGCCAGGGGGCAGGCCCGGGGAGCTGTTTTTT. The complete variable domain, with remaining parts taken from reference TRBV7-2 and TRBJ2-2, reads GAGVSQSPSNKVTEKGKDVELRCDPISGHTALYWYRQSLGQGLEFLIYFQGNSAPDKSGLPSDRFSAERTGGSVSTLTIQRTQQEDSAVYLCASSLAPGGRPGELFFGEGSRLTVL.

J is TRBJ1-1 and V is TRBV7-9, with 9 bases matching TRBD1. V was pared by 6 bases and J by 0 bases, with 5 bases of the junction left unmatched. Germline CDR1 and CDR2: SEHNR and FQNEAQ (reference sequence). The CDR3 is 15 residues long. CDR3 in amino acids: CASRSGQGLNTEAFF. The CDR3 DNA reads TGTGCCAGCAGGAGTGGACAGGGGTTGAACACTGAAGCTTTCTTT. Full variable domain (rest looked up from reference TRBV7-9 and TRBJ1-1): DTGVSQNPRHKITKRGQNVTFRCDPISEHNRLYWYRQTLGQGPEFLTYFQNEAQLEKSRLLSDRFSAERPKGSFSTLEIQRTEQGDSAMYLCASRSGQGLNTEAFFGQGTRLTVV.

The chain has TRBV5-6 and TRBJ2-6, with D perhaps TRBD1 (5 bases). This CDR3 spans 15 amino acids. V shed 2 bases and J shed 2 bases, with 8 bases lying between them. Germline V gene sequence: CDR1 SGHDT, CDR2 YYEEEE. DNA of the CDR3: TGTGCCAGCAGCTTAGGGGCCGCTGGGGCCAACGTCCTGACTTTC. It is translated as CASSLGAAGANVLTF.

A note on this clone: This same CDR3 is encoded by further DNA sequences in the sample. The chain uses TRBV30 and TRBJ1-1, with D unclear. The V gene lost 0 bases and the J gene lost 8 bases, with 7 bases spanning the gap. Germline V gene sequence: CDR1 GTSNPN, CDR2 SVGIG (reference sequence). The CDR3 length is 11 residues. DNA for the CDR3: TGTGCCTGGAGTGTAGGAGGAGAAGCTTTCTTT. It is translated as CAWSVGGEAFF.

The chain links TRBV29-1 to TRBJ1-1; D is perhaps TRBD1 (6 bases). This CDR3 spans 13 amino acids. The V end lost 1 base, the J end lost 0 bases, and 6 bases lay between the germline ends. In germline, CDR1 is SQVTM, CDR2 ANQGSEA. In DNA, the CDR3 is TGCAGCGTTGAAGGGACAGTGAACACTGAAGCTTTCTTT. Its protein product is CSVEGTVNTEAFF.

This clone showed up just a few times. The chain links TRBV7-2 to TRBJ1-5, with 9 nucleotides matching TRBD1. This CDR3 region has 14 residues. Germline trimming cut 6 bases from V and 6 bases from J; bases unmatched to any gene: 6. Germline V gives CDR1 SGHTA, CDR2 FQGNSA. In nucleotides, the CDR3 is TGTGCCAGCAGGGGGGGACAGGGTCGTCAGCCCCAGCATTTT. Encoded protein: CASRGGQGRQPQHF. Using reference TRBV7-2 and TRBJ1-5 for the parts outside the CDR3, the full variable domain is GAGVSQSPSNKVTEKGKDVELRCDPISGHTALYWYRQSLGQGLEFLIYFQGNSAPDKSGLPSDRFSAERTGGSVSTLTIQRTQQEDSAVYLCASRGGQGRQPQHFGDGTRLSIL.

This sequence joins TRBV5-4 and TRBJ2-7; 8 nucleotides match TRBD1. The V gene end was trimmed by 3 bases and the J gene end by 7 bases; junction bases not matched to a gene: 9. The CDR3 extends over 14 amino acids. The germline V gene encodes CDR1 SGHNT and CDR2 YYREEE (reference sequence). The CDR3 region is CASSSGQGTGEQYF. CDR3 DNA sequence: TGTGCCAGCAGCTCCGGACAGGGAACGGGGGAGCAGTACTTC. The full variable domain, with the rest looked up from reference TRBV5-4 and TRBJ2-7, is ETGVTQSPTHLIKTRGQQVTLRCSSQSGHNTVSWYQQALGQGPQFIFQYYREEENGRGNFPPRFSGLQFPNYSSELNVNALELDDSALYLCASSSGQGTGEQYFGPGTRLTVT.

This chain connects TRBV6-5 to TRBJ2-7; a possible D gene is TRBD2 (5 bases). The V end was cut by 2 bases, the J end by 5 bases, with 13 bases between. Germline V gene data show CDR1 as MNHEY and CDR2 as SVGAGI. This CDR3 spans 14 amino acids. CDR3 in amino acids: CASSYATGSDEQYF. Written as DNA, the CDR3 is TGTGCCAGCAGTTACGCGACGGGATCAGACGAGCAGTACTTC.

The V gene is TRBV11-1, the J gene TRBJ2-3; D gene unclear. CDR1 and CDR2 (germline): SGHAT, FQDESV (reference sequence). The V and J ends lost 5 bases and 6 bases respectively, with 9 bases between them. The CDR3 has 12 amino acids. DNA for the CDR3: TGTGCCAGCAGCCTCATCGGGGATACGCAGTATTTT. It translates to CASSLIGDTQYF.

This chain links TRBV7-2 with TRBJ2-1; TRBD2 agrees at 12 bases. The CDR3 extends over 16 amino acids. Trimming at V came to 5 bases and at J to 6 bases, leaving 8 bases not matched to a gene. Per the germline V gene, CDR1 is SGHTA and CDR2 is FQGNSA. CDR3 in amino acids: CASSGPGLAGSNEQFF. The CDR3 nucleotides read TGTGCCAGCAGCGGGCCGGGACTAGCGGGCTCCAATGAGCAGTTCTTC.

This rearrangement joins TRBV30 to TRBJ2-3, with no clear D. The ends were cut back, 1 base at V and 6 bases at J, with 14 bases in the middle. The CDR3 length is 14 residues. Germline V CDR1 and CDR2: GTSNPN, SVGIG (reference sequence). Written as DNA, the CDR3 is TGTGCCTGGAGTGAAGGAGTACTTCCTGATACGCAGTATTTT. The encoded protein is CAWSEGVLPDTQYF.

This clone occurred a few times. This sequence joins TRBV21-1 and TRBJ1-3; the listed D gene, TRBD1, was not tested against the DNA. TRBV21-1 is a listed pseudogene. The CDR3 has 17 amino acids. This CDR3 reads CASSKPGGDSDGNTIYF. The CDR3 DNA sequence: TGTGCCAGCAGCAAACCAGGGGGCGACAGCGATGGAAACACCATATATTTT.

The chain recombines TRBV4-1 with TRBJ1-5; D is uncertain. CDR3 length: 14 amino acids. Trimming removed 0 bases at V and 4 bases at J, with 7 bases between. CDR1 is MGHRA, CDR2 YSYEKL, per germline. CDR3 bases: TGCGCCAGCAGCCAAGAGGTCAGGAATCAGCCCCAGCATTTT. The encoded protein is CASSQEVRNQPQHF.

The chain is built from TRBV10-3 and TRBJ1-1, with unresolved D. The germline V gene has CDR1 ENHRY and CDR2 SYGVKD. The CDR3 contains 13 residues. The V and J ends lost 7 bases and 3 bases respectively, with 12 bases between them. DNA of the CDR3: TGTGCCATCAATCGACTGCGGGACACTGAAGCTTTCTTT. This codes for CAINRLRDTEAFF.

This clone was seen only a few times. The junction departs from the called germline gene at one end, perhaps through a read error. This chain uses TRBV7-9 with TRBJ1-2, with unresolved D. CDR1 and CDR2 (germline): SEHNR, FQNEAQ (reference sequence). The CDR3 runs 16 residues. The CDR3 region has the DNA TGTTCCAGCAGCCCCCGCGCCGCCCGAGAATCCTATGGCTACACCTTC. This sequence encodes CSSSPRAARESYGYTF.

V gene TRBV9 combines with J gene TRBJ2-2, with D perhaps matching TRBD1 (5 bases). Germline V gene sequence: CDR1 SGDLS, CDR2 YYNGEE. With 2 bases removed from V and 0 bases from J, the gap between germline ends came to 14 bases. The CDR3 spans 17 residues. CDR3 nucleotide sequence: TGTGCCAGCAGCGTGCCCCGAGACAGTGCGAACACCGGGGAGCTGTTTTTT. Amino acid sequence: CASSVPRDSANTGELFF.

This rearrangement joins TRBV28 to TRBJ1-2; no definite D call. Trimming pared 7 bases from V and 4 bases from J, leaving 13 bases between. CDR3 length equals 13 residues. Germline V CDR1 and CDR2: MDHEN, SYDVKM. CDR3 nucleotide sequence: TGTGCCAGCATGCGGGGTGATGGCTATGGCTACACCTTC. Protein product: CASMRGDGYGYTF.

This chain connects TRBV18 to TRBJ2-2; 7 bases map to TRBD1. Germline V gives CDR1 KGHSH, CDR2 LQKENI. The CDR3 runs 16 residues. Trimming removed 2 bases from V and 3 bases from J; junction bases left unmatched: 6. This chain's CDR3 is CASSPYRGKDTGELFF. CDR3 bases: TGTGCCAGCTCACCATACAGGGGCAAGGACACCGGGGAGCTGTTTTTT. Full variable domain (outside the CDR3, taken from reference TRBV18 and TRBJ2-2): NAGVMQNPRHLVRRRGQEARLRCSPMKGHSHVYWYRQLPEEGLKFMVYLQKENIIDESGMPKERFSAEFPKEGPSILRIQQVVRGDSAAYFCASSPYRGKDTGELFFGEGSRLTVL.

The chain employs TRBV6-6 and TRBJ1-2; D is unclear. The length of the CDR3 is 14 residues. In germline, CDR1 is MNHNY, CDR2 SVGAGI (reference sequence). V lost 5 bases to trimming and J lost 4 bases, with 14 bases between them. The CDR3 loop is CASSPVADFYGYTF. CDR3 bases: TGTGCCAGCAGTCCGGTGGCAGACTTCTATGGCTACACCTTC.

This sequence joins TRBV2 and TRBJ1-3; no clear D gene. The CDR3 is 16 residues long. The ends were cut back, 3 bases at V and 0 bases at J, with 12 bases in the middle. Germline CDR1 and CDR2: SNHLY and FYNNEI. The chain's CDR3 is CASSDTSRISGNTIYF. DNA of the CDR3: TGTGCCAGCAGTGACACCAGTCGCATCTCTGGAAACACCATATATTTT.

This clone was seen only once. The CDR3 loop is CASSARQGSTEAFF. The CDR3 coding sequence is TGCGCCAGCAGCGCAAGACAGGGCTCCACTGAAGCTTTCTTT. This chain connects TRBV5-1 to TRBJ1-1, with 7 nucleotides matching TRBD1. Germline assignment: CDR1 SGHRS and CDR2 YFSETQ. V lost 4 bases, J lost 4 bases, and 7 bases stayed unmatched. The CDR3 covers 14 residues.

CDR3 DNA sequence: TGTGCCACCCACTGGAACACTGAAGCTTTCTTT. This translates into CATHWNTEAFF. V is TRBV6-5 and J is TRBJ1-1; D gene ambiguous. V dropped 10 bases and J dropped 1 base, with 7 bases sitting between them. CDR3 length: 11 residues. Germline lookup yields CDR1 MNHEY and CDR2 SVGAGI.

This clone was seen only a few times. The chain combines TRBV7-9 with TRBJ1-1, with TRBD1 matching 7 bases. V was clipped by 5 bases and J by 2 bases; unmatched bases: 5. This CDR3 region has 14 residues. Germline CDR1 is SEHNR and CDR2 is FQNEAQ (reference sequence). The CDR3 DNA follows: TGTGCCAGCAGCGAACAGGGGCACAACACTGAAGCTTTCTTT. Protein sequence: CASSEQGHNTEAFF. Full variable domain (outside the CDR3, taken from reference TRBV7-9 and TRBJ1-1): DTGVSQNPRHKITKRGQNVTFRCDPISEHNRLYWYRQTLGQGPEFLTYFQNEAQLEKSRLLSDRFSAERPKGSFSTLEIQRTEQGDSAMYLCASSEQGHNTEAFFGQGTRLTVV.

The chain has TRBV5-1 and TRBJ1-4, with a weak D call TRBD1 (6 bases). Deletions cut 5 bases from V and 8 bases from J, with 19 bases between. Germline lookup yields CDR1 SGHRS and CDR2 YFSETQ. The CDR3 covers 15 residues. For the CDR3, the DNA is TGCGCCAGCAGGATTACAGGGACCAGTCGCGAAAAACTGTTTTTT. Protein sequence: CASRITGTSREKLFF.

A few counts support this clone. The V and J genes are TRBV7-3 and TRBJ2-7; 9 bases are shared with TRBD2. V lost 2 bases to trimming and J lost 5 bases; unmatched junction nucleotides: 7. CDR3 length: 15 residues. Germline V gene data show CDR1 as SGHTA and CDR2 as FQGTGA. DNA for the CDR3: TGTGCCAGCAGCTTACGAGCGGGGGGCCGGCACGAGCAGTACTTC. It translates to CASSLRAGGRHEQYF.

This clone was detected only once. The J gene is TRBJ2-7, the V gene TRBV6-1, with a possible D match to TRBD2 (7 bases). The germline V and J ends were trimmed by 3 bases and 2 bases, with 11 bases remaining between them. Germline lookup yields CDR1 MNHNS and CDR2 SASEGT. The CDR3 loop spans 14 amino acids. In DNA form, the CDR3 reads TGTGCCAGCAGTGACGGGGGGCCCCCCTACGAGCAGTACTTC. Protein: CASSDGGPPYEQYF.